These T cell receptor beta chains were read from a single sample in a study of Graves' ophthalmopathy and Graves' hyperthyroidism. A single record per CDR3 protein comes from TCRdb applying MiXCR to the multiplex PCR reads. The sample includes 300,000 to 400,000 distinct CDR3 sequences, roughly 17% seen only once; the top ten take roughly an eighth. The material sequenced was peripheral blood. Every receptor here comes from an adult man with Graves' ophthalmopathy. The CDR3 runs from the conserved cysteine through the conserved F or W. A D gene is named only where the DNA matches it firmly. Some rows mark clone size as missing; the rest say once, few, many or name a class of expanded clone.

v_gene,j_gene,abundance,d_gene,CDR3aa,CDR3nt
TRBV27,TRBJ2-7,many,TRBD2,CASSLYIGTSGVEQYF,TGTGCCAGCAGTTTATATATCGGGACTAGCGGGGTCGAGCAGTACTTC
TRBV4-1,TRBJ2-7,many,TRBD2,CASSQYSGAGEQYF,TGCGCCAGCAGCCAATACAGCGGGGCGGGCGAGCAGTACTTC
TRBV28,TRBJ2-7,-,-,CASSPTRDLEQYF,TGTGCCAGCAGTCCCACCCGAGACCTCGAGCAGTACTTC
TRBV2,TRBJ2-3,many,TRBD2,CASRARGGGYTDTQYF,TGTGCCAGCAGGGCGAGGGGCGGGGGGTACACAGATACGCAGTATTTT
TRBV5-1,TRBJ2-5,many,TRBD1,CASSIDLSGQPQETQYF,TGCGCCAGCAGCATTGATCTTTCGGGACAGCCCCAAGAGACCCAGTACTTC
TRBV13,TRBJ1-3,many,-,CASSLGFSGNTIYF,TGTGCCAGCAGCTTGGGTTTCTCTGGAAACACCATATATTTT
TRBV30,TRBJ1-3,many,-,CAWMPGNTIYF,TGTGCCTGGATGCCTGGAAACACCATATATTTT
TRBV12-3/TRBV12-4,TRBJ1-1,-,-,CASSLEVGTRTEAFF,TGTGCCAGCAGTTTAGAAGTGGGGACGAGGACTGAAGCTTTCTTT
TRBV6-2/TRBV6-3,TRBJ2-7,many,TRBD1,CASSYSKPPGQGAYEQYF,TGTGCCAGCAGTTACTCAAAACCACCGGGACAGGGGGCTTACGAGCAGTACTTC
TRBV3-1,TRBJ2-5,many,-,CASSQDGSPHETQYF,TGTGCCAGCAGCCAAGATGGGTCACCCCATGAGACCCAGTACTTC
TRBV9,TRBJ2-7,many,-,CASSPGEGWEQYF,TGTGCCAGCAGCCCAGGGGAGGGTTGGGAGCAGTACTTC
TRBV2,TRBJ2-5,many,TRBD1,CASSSQTGASQYF,TGTGCCAGCAGTTCCCAGACAGGGGCGAGCCAGTACTTC
TRBV28,TRBJ2-7,many,-,CASRPPSRYEQYF,TGTGCCAGCAGACCACCATCTAGGTACGAGCAGTACTTC
TRBV10-3,TRBJ1-5,many,-,CAISAGIPNQPQHF,TGTGCCATCAGTGCTGGGATCCCCAATCAGCCCCAGCATTTT
TRBV7-6,TRBJ1-1,-,-,CASSHRREMNTEAFF,TGTGCCAGCAGTCATAGGAGGGAAATGAACACTGAAGCTTTCTTT
TRBV12-3/TRBV12-4,TRBJ2-7,-,TRBD2,CASSAGLAGVEQYF,TGTGCCAGCAGTGCAGGACTAGCGGGAGTTGAGCAGTACTTC
TRBV6-1,TRBJ1-5,many,-,CASSEALLRQPQHF,TGTGCCAGCAGTGAAGCGCTTTTGAGACAGCCCCAGCATTTT
TRBV19,TRBJ1-5,many,-,CASSNPSRSNQPQHF,TGTGCCAGTAGTAACCCCAGCCGGAGCAATCAGCCCCAGCATTTT
TRBV6-2/TRBV6-3,TRBJ2-6,many,-,CASLGVWAGGSSGANVLTF,TGTGCCAGCTTAGGGGTGTGGGCCGGGGGAAGCTCTGGGGCCAACGTCCTGACTTTC
TRBV20-1,TRBJ1-2,many,TRBD1,CTVPGQGRGYGYTF,TGCACCGTCCCGGGACAGGGTCGTGGCTATGGCTACACCTTC
TRBV30,TRBJ1-1,many,TRBD1,CAWSEGAPNTEAFF,TGTGCCTGGAGTGAGGGGGCGCCGAACACTGAAGCTTTCTTT
TRBV5-1,TRBJ2-7,many,TRBD1,CASSSRDSAYQQYF,TGCGCCAGCAGCTCCCGGGACAGTGCCTACCAGCAGTACTTC
TRBV6-2/TRBV6-3,TRBJ2-2,many,-,CASGTANTGELFF,TGTGCCAGCGGTACGGCGAACACCGGGGAGCTGTTTTTT
TRBV6-2/TRBV6-3,TRBJ1-2,many,-,CASSSDLYGYTF,TGTGCCAGCAGTTCGGATCTCTATGGCTACACCTTC
TRBV29-1,TRBJ2-5,many,TRBD1,CSVMMWDRRDQETQYF,TGCAGCGTTATGATGTGGGACAGGCGAGATCAAGAGACCCAGTACTTC
TRBV6-1,TRBJ2-1,many,TRBD2,CASSDISGGPYNQFF,TGTGCCAGCAGTGATATTTCGGGGGGGCCTTATAACCAGTTCTTC
TRBV20-1,TRBJ2-3,many,-,CSVVGTDTQYF,TGCAGTGTAGTCGGCACAGATACGCAGTATTTT
TRBV28,TRBJ1-5,many,-,CASSQTGSNQPQHF,TGTGCCAGCAGTCAGACAGGCTCCAATCAGCCCCAGCATTTT
TRBV11-2,TRBJ2-5,many,TRBD1,CASSLLTGAEEETQYF,TGTGCCAGCAGCTTATTGACAGGGGCAGAAGAAGAGACCCAGTACTTC
TRBV6-5,TRBJ1-6,once,-,CASSYSGGQGSPLHF,TGTGCCAGCAGTTACTCGGGGGGGCAAGGGTCACCCCTCCACTTT
TRBV12-3/TRBV12-4,TRBJ2-5,many,-,CASRPPGFQETQYF,TGTGCCAGCAGACCTCCAGGATTCCAAGAGACCCAGTACTTC
TRBV7-2,TRBJ2-5,-,-,CASSLGLAGIGETQYF,TGTGCCAGCAGCTTAGGACTCGCGGGTATTGGAGAGACCCAGTACTTC
TRBV7-2,TRBJ2-5,many,-,CASSLFSDPKTQYF,TGTGCCAGCAGCTTATTCAGTGATCCGAAGACCCAGTACTTC
TRBV14,TRBJ2-6,many,-,CASRSTAGANVLTF,TGTGCCAGCAGATCTACAGCTGGGGCCAACGTCCTGACTTTC
TRBV5-1,TRBJ2-5,many,TRBD2,CASSLGMGGSSQETQYF,TGCGCCAGCAGCTTGGGTATGGGCGGGAGCTCCCAAGAGACCCAGTACTTC
TRBV30,TRBJ2-5,-,TRBD1,CAWSEDRVETQYF,TGTGCCTGGAGTGAAGACAGGGTCGAGACCCAGTACTTC
TRBV5-4,TRBJ1-1,many,TRBD1,CASSLEGARAEAFF,TGTGCCAGCAGCTTGGAGGGGGCTAGGGCTGAAGCTTTCTTT
TRBV10-3,TRBJ1-5,many,TRBD1,CAISVTGDGTGPQHF,TGTGCCATCAGTGTGACAGGGGATGGGACGGGGCCCCAGCATTTT
TRBV15,TRBJ1-5,many,TRBD1,CATSRGDRGDQPQHF,TGTGCCACCAGCAGGGGCGACAGGGGTGATCAGCCCCAGCATTTT
TRBV12-3/TRBV12-4,TRBJ1-3,many,-,CASSLRGAIYF,TGTGCCAGCAGCCTCAGGGGAGCCATATATTTT
TRBV5-1,TRBJ2-2,many,-,CASSLGRTYTGELFF,TGCGCCAGCAGCTTGGGGCGGACGTACACCGGGGAGCTGTTTTTT
TRBV5-1,TRBJ1-6,many,-,CASSLGGGGRNSPLHF,TGCGCCAGCAGCTTGGGCGGCGGGGGCCGGAATTCACCCCTCCACTTT
TRBV24-1,TRBJ2-2,many,-,CATSDPEHRSGGELFF,TGTGCCACCAGTGATCCGGAGCACCGATCTGGCGGGGAGCTGTTTTTT
TRBV6-1,TRBJ1-5,many,TRBD1,CASTTNRQGSSNQPQHF,TGTGCCAGCACCACGAATCGACAGGGCTCTAGCAATCAGCCCCAGCATTTT
TRBV13,TRBJ2-7,-,-,CASSLEGSYEQYF,TGTGCCAGCAGCCTTGAGGGGTCTTACGAGCAGTACTTC
TRBV7-2,TRBJ2-7,many,TRBD1,CASSSRQGARYEQYF,TGTGCCAGCAGCTCAAGACAGGGGGCGAGGTACGAGCAGTACTTC
TRBV20-1,TRBJ2-7,many,-,CSATMYEQYF,TGCAGTGCCACGATGTACGAGCAGTACTTC
TRBV4-1,TRBJ2-7,-,TRBD2,CASSHPMSTSGYEQYF,TGCGCCAGCAGCCATCCCATGAGTACTAGCGGTTACGAGCAGTACTTC
TRBV11-2,TRBJ1-3,many,-,CASSLTQPGNTIYF,TGTGCCAGCAGCTTAACTCAGCCGGGGAACACCATATATTTT
TRBV2,TRBJ1-6,-,TRBD1,CASRGDRVRSPLHF,TGTGCCAGCAGGGGGGACAGGGTTAGGTCACCCCTCCACTTT
TRBV9,TRBJ1-1,many,-,CASSVGPAGEAFF,TGTGCCAGCAGCGTAGGTCCAGCAGGTGAAGCTTTCTTT
TRBV29-1,TRBJ2-7,many,-,CSVGTGPYEQYF,TGCAGCGTGGGGACTGGTCCCTACGAGCAGTACTTC
TRBV6-1,TRBJ2-5,many,-,CASSYRETQYF,TGTGCCAGCAGTTACCGGGAGACCCAGTACTTC